The 10 T cell receptor beta chains below were found in one sample sequenced in a study of blood T cells in healthy people across ages. Primed by a sample-barcoded 5' primer and a J-beta primer mix, a second PCR proceeded for roughly 7 to 12 cycles. From the 5' RACE reads, TCRdb called clonotypes with MiXCR, one entry per CDR3 protein. The sample lists about 970,000 distinct CDR3 sequences, just over 50% occurring once. Sequencing input: blood. The receptor set was obtained from a woman in her sixties in good health.

This chain connects TRBV11-2 to TRBJ2-7, with a tentative D call TRBD1 (5 bases). Trimming pared 8 bases from V and 1 base from J, leaving 15 bases between. CDR3 length equals 14 residues. Germline lookup yields CDR1 SGHAT and CDR2 FQNNGV. The DNA for the CDR3 is TGTGCCAGCGGCCCCAGGGTAACATCCTACGAGCAGTACTTC. This encodes CASGPRVTSYEQYF.

V is TRBV28 and J is TRBJ2-1; D unresolved. TRBJ2-7 explains the end of the DNA better; the J call may be wrong. Germline V gene lookup returns CDR1 MDHEN and CDR2 SYDVKM. The CDR3 runs 15 residues. CDR3 sequence (DNA): TGTGCCAGCAGTTTAAGACCCAATGGCGGTTACGAGCAGTACTTC. Amino acid sequence: CASSLRPNGGYEQYF.

This clonotype has more than one count but fewer than ten. The rearrangement uses TRBV12-3 or TRBV12-4 and TRBJ1-2; 9 bases agree with TRBD1. With V trimmed by 3 bases and J by 1 base, 12 bases remained unmatched. This CDR3 is built from 18 residues. CDR3 amino acids: CASSFTRDREKGNYGYTF. The DNA for the CDR3 is TGTGCCAGCAGTTTTACCCGGGACAGGGAAAAGGGTAACTATGGCTACACCTTC.

The J gene is TRBJ1-5, the V gene TRBV6-5, with unresolved D. Per germline, CDR1 MNHEY and CDR2 SVGAGI. The CDR3 sequence is 13 residues long. V lost 5 bases to trimming and J lost 3 bases, with 8 bases between them. The CDR3 loop is CASSVVLNQPQHF. CDR3 sequence (DNA): TGTGCCAGCAGTGTCGTACTCAATCAGCCCCAGCATTTT.

This clonotype appeared a few times. The chain links TRBV6-6 to TRBJ2-5; D is unclear. CDR1 is MNHNY, CDR2 SVGAGI, per germline (reference sequence). The CDR3 has 13 amino acids. Deletions cut 0 bases from V and 5 bases from J, with 7 bases between. This CDR3 is CASSYSTAETQYF. The CDR3 DNA is TGTGCCAGCAGTTACTCGACCGCTGAGACCCAGTACTTC.

This chain uses TRBV29-1 with TRBJ1-1, with D unclear. V gave up 3 bases and J gave up 4 bases, with 9 bases separating them. This CDR3 has 12 residues. Germline V gives CDR1 SQVTM, CDR2 ANQGSEA. This CDR3 is CSVEWGGTEAFF. DNA of the CDR3: TGCAGCGTTGAGTGGGGTGGCACTGAAGCTTTCTTT.

The J gene is TRBJ1-5, the V gene TRBV29-1; D uncertain. Germline V lookup: CDR1 SQVTM, CDR2 ANQGSEA. With 6 bases removed from V and 9 bases from J, the gap between germline ends came to 12 bases. The CDR3 is made up of 11 amino acids. CDR3 amino acids: CSVGNLWPQHF. CDR3 DNA: TGCAGCGTCGGAAACCTTTGGCCCCAGCATTTT. Combining the CDR3 with reference TRBV29-1 and TRBJ1-5 gives the whole variable domain SAVISQKPSRDICQRGTSLTIQCQVDSQVTMMFWYRQQPGQSLTLIATANQGSEATYESGFVIDKFPISRPNLTFSTLTVSNMSPEDSSIYLCSVGNLWPQHFGDGTRLSIL.

This clonotype was observed a few times. The J gene is TRBJ1-1, the V gene TRBV6-5; D ambiguous. The CDR3 contains 15 residues. Germline V gene lookup returns CDR1 MNHEY and CDR2 SVGAGI. Between the trimmed V and J ends, which lost 6 bases and 4 bases, there was a span of 18 bases. The DNA of the CDR3 is TGTGCCAGCAGCGTCCTCGTTGGGTATAGCACTGAAGCTTTCTTT. As protein: CASSVLVGYSTEAFF.

Only a few counts were recorded for this clonotype. The V call is TRBV7-9, the J call TRBJ2-7; D not resolved. Looked up from germline, CDR1 is SEHNR and CDR2 is FQNEAQ (reference sequence). V lost 4 bases to trimming and J lost 0 bases, with 4 bases between them. CDR3 size: 12 residues. CDR3 sequence (DNA): TGTGCCAGCAGCTATGTCTCCTACGAGCAGTACTTC. Protein product: CASSYVSYEQYF.

This chain connects TRBV20-1 to TRBJ2-3, with TRBD1 identical over 7 bases. CDR3 length equals 17 residues. Germline V gives CDR1 DFQATT, CDR2 SNEGSKA (reference sequence). The J segment lost 1 base and the V segment lost 3 bases, leaving 13 bases of the junction unmatched. CDR3 coding DNA: TGCAGTGCTAGTTTTGCCGGGGACGGGACAGGCACAGATACGCAGTATTTT. It encodes CSASFAGDGTGTDTQYF.